These 32 T cell receptor beta chains were sequenced from one sample in a study of response to subunit inactivated influenza vaccine. From the RT-PCR reads, TCRdb called clonotypes with MiXCR, one entry per CDR3 protein. The table has 200,000 to 250,000 distinct CDR3 sequences, roughly an eighth seen once. The input for sequencing was non-naive T cells sorted from PBMCs, taken about 14 days before vaccination. Receptor source: a man aged 45-60 years who received an inactivated influenza vaccine.

Comments on this clonotype: An end of the junction differs from the germline gene, which may be a read error. This sequence joins TRBV2 and TRBJ2-5, with D possibly being TRBD1 or TRBD2 (5 bases each). The V gene's germline CDR1 is SNHLY and CDR2 FYNNEI. The CDR3 contains 14 residues. CDR3: CASSDSGPGETHYF. In DNA, the CDR3 is TGTGCCAGCAGTGATTCGGGACCGGGTGAGACCCATTACTTC.

The chain combines TRBV27 with TRBJ2-2; no reliable D call. V was cut by 5 bases and J by 5 bases, with 15 bases left in between. The germline CDR1 and CDR2 sequences are MNHEY and SMNVEV (reference sequence). The CDR3 length is 15 residues. CDR3 sequence reads: CASSLDTWMTGELFF. CDR3 sequence (DNA): TGTGCCAGCAGTCTTGACACCTGGATGACCGGGGAGCTGTTTTTT.

The rearrangement joins TRBV20-1 to TRBJ2-5; 10 positions match TRBD2. Trimming at V came to 5 bases and at J to 4 bases, leaving 4 bases not matched to a gene. The germline CDR1 and CDR2 sequences are DFQATT and SNEGSKA (reference sequence). The CDR3 runs to 13 residues. In DNA, the CDR3 is TGCAGTGCTCGGATAGCGGGAGGAGAGACCCAGTACTTC. Its protein is CSARIAGGETQYF.

Turning to this clonotype: A read error may explain this, as a much larger clone is one base away. The V and J genes are TRBV28 and TRBJ1-5, with D hard to call. Germline values: CDR1 MDHEN, CDR2 SYDVKM. CDR3 length: 14 residues. CDR3 nucleotide sequence: TGTGCCAGCAGACCGCGCCCGATCAATCAGCCCCGGCATTTT. Protein sequence: CASRPRPINQPRHF.

The chain is built from TRBV27 and TRBJ2-3; D gene uncertain. With 3 bases removed from V and 6 bases from J, the gap between germline ends came to 13 bases. The germline V gene encodes CDR1 MNHEY and CDR2 SMNVEV (reference sequence). This CDR3 comprises 14 residues. The CDR3 region is CASSFAPLSDTQYF. DNA for the CDR3: TGTGCCAGCAGTTTTGCACCCCTAAGCGATACGCAGTATTTT.

The chain combines TRBV5-6 with TRBJ1-1; D call uncertain. Germline CDR1 reads SGHDT; CDR2 reads YYEEEE. V lost 4 bases and J lost 9, with 13 bases in between. The CDR3 covers 12 residues. CDR3 nucleotide sequence: TGTGCCAGCAGCCCGGGTCCCTCGAAAGCTTTCTTT. Translated: CASSPGPSKAFF.

This clonotype was counted between two and nine times. The gene calls are TRBV4-2 and TRBJ2-3, with no clear D. The V end lost 3 bases, the J end lost 6 bases, and 13 bases lay between the germline ends. Germline V CDR1 and CDR2: LGHNA, YNFKEQ. This CDR3 is 14 amino acids long. The CDR3 nucleotides are TGTGCCAGCAGCCATGACCTCGGTAGGGATACGCAGTATTTT. This sequence encodes CASSHDLGRDTQYF.

The chain has TRBV2 and TRBJ1-4; 7 positions match TRBD1. From germline, CDR1 is SNHLY and CDR2 FYNNEI. The CDR3 is 14 residues long. Germline trimming cut 5 bases from V and 7 bases from J; bases unmatched to any gene: 7. The CDR3: CASSRQGAPEKLFF. For the CDR3, the DNA is TGTGCCAGCAGTCGACAGGGAGCTCCTGAAAAACTGTTTTTT.

CDR3 loop: CSALAGTSYEQYF. Written as DNA, the CDR3 is TGCTCCGCACTAGCGGGAACCTCCTACGAGCAGTACTTC. The chain links TRBV20-1 to TRBJ2-7; 10 positions agree with TRBD2. The CDR3 spans 13 residues. Germline lookup yields CDR1 DFQATT and CDR2 SNEGSKA (reference sequence).

The CDR3 protein is CSVEGQSYEQYF. In DNA, the CDR3 is TGCAGCGTTGAGGGACAGAGCTACGAGCAGTACTTC. The V call is TRBV29-1, the J call TRBJ2-7; TRBD1 matches 7 bases. Germline trimming cut 3 bases from V and 3 bases from J; bases unmatched to any gene: 2. The germline CDR1 and CDR2 sequences are SQVTM and ANQGSEA. The CDR3 contains 12 residues.

The rearrangement links TRBV20-1 to TRBJ2-1; D is perhaps TRBD1 (6 bases). The CDR3 contains 14 residues. Per germline, CDR1 DFQATT and CDR2 SNEGSKA (reference sequence). The germline V and J ends were trimmed by 1 base and 4 bases, with 11 bases remaining between them. For the CDR3, the DNA is TGCAGTGCTAGAGGACAGGCGACTTACAATGAGCAGTTCTTC. Its protein is CSARGQATYNEQFF.

This clonotype was observed at least ten times. The chain is built from TRBV7-9 and TRBJ2-7, with a possible D match to TRBD1 (6 bases). V shed 5 bases and J shed 2 bases, with 13 bases lying between them. The CDR3 has 14 amino acids. Looked up from germline, CDR1 is SEHNR and CDR2 is FQNEAQ (reference sequence). DNA for the CDR3: TGTGCCAGCAGCGGCGACAGGTATCCCTACGAGCAGTACTTC. The encoded protein is CASSGDRYPYEQYF. The full variable domain, in which reference TRBV7-9 and TRBJ2-7 provide the parts outside the CDR3, is DTGVSQNPRHKITKRGQNVTFRCDPISEHNRLYWYRQTLGQGPEFLTYFQNEAQLEKSRLLSDRFSAERPKGSFSTLEIQRTEQGDSAMYLCASSGDRYPYEQYFGPGTRLTVT.

This clonotype was seen at least ten times. The V gene is TRBV6-1, the J gene TRBJ1-1; D is perhaps TRBD1 (5 bases). The V and J ends lost 4 bases and 1 base respectively, with 10 bases between them. Germline lookup yields CDR1 MNHNS and CDR2 SASEGT. The CDR3 runs 14 residues. The CDR3 here is CASSVRGKNTEAFF. CDR3 DNA sequence: TGTGCCAGCAGTGTGCGGGGGAAGAACACTGAAGCTTTCTTT.

The V and J genes are TRBV6-1 and TRBJ1-1; TRBD1 matches at 10 bases. V shed 6 bases, J shed 1 base, and the junction held 8 bases outside the gene matches. The germline CDR1 and CDR2 sequences are MNHNS and SASEGT. CDR3 size: 16 residues. The CDR3 here is CASRGPGQGKNTEAFF. In DNA form, the CDR3 reads TGTGCCAGCAGAGGACCGGGACAGGGGAAGAACACTGAAGCTTTCTTT.

The rearrangement joins TRBV7-8 to TRBJ2-1; a possible D gene is TRBD2 (6 bases). Between the trimmed V and J ends, which lost 2 bases and 1 base, there was a span of 9 bases. Germline V gene sequence: CDR1 SGHVS, CDR2 FQNEAQ. CDR3 size: 15 residues. The CDR3, as DNA: TGTGCCAGCAGCTTATATGCGGGATCCTACAATGAGCAGTTCTTC. This encodes CASSLYAGSYNEQFF.

This clonotype occurred a few times. The V call is TRBV5-4, the J call TRBJ2-3; TRBD2 agrees at 7 bases. The length of the CDR3 is 15 residues. Germline loops: CDR1 SGHNT, CDR2 YYREEE (reference sequence). Trimming at V came to 4 bases and at J to 5 bases, leaving 10 bases not matched to a gene. The CDR3 DNA follows: TGTGCCAGCAGCCCCTGGGGGGGAAGGGGAGATACGCAGTATTTT. It encodes CASSPWGGRGDTQYF.

This sequence joins TRBV6-2 or TRBV6-3 and TRBJ2-3; 8 nucleotides agree with TRBD2. J lost 2 bases, V lost 2 bases, and 15 bases had no gene match. The CDR3 length is 19 residues. Looked up from germline, CDR1 is MNHEY and CDR2 is SVGEGT. This chain's CDR3 is CASSYVAGLSGGSTDTQYF. The CDR3, as DNA: TGTGCCAGCAGTTACGTGGCTGGTTTGAGCGGGGGATCCACAGATACGCAGTATTTT.

V gene TRBV18 combines with J gene TRBJ2-1; 15 bases are a match to TRBD2. This CDR3 is 16 amino acids long. From germline, CDR1 is KGHSH and CDR2 LQKENI. V shed 6 bases, J shed 7 bases, and the junction held 7 bases outside the gene matches. The CDR3 protein is CASSRTGTSGRNEQFF. Written as DNA, the CDR3 is TGTGCCAGCTCCCGGACCGGGACTAGCGGGAGGAATGAGCAGTTCTTC.

The chain joins TRBV12-3 or TRBV12-4 to TRBJ1-4; D gene ambiguous. The CDR3 contains 14 residues. Trimming removed 7 bases at V and 5 bases at J, with 14 bases between. The CDR3 sequence: CASTPWGGNEKLFF. CDR3 DNA: TGTGCCAGCACGCCTTGGGGTGGGAATGAAAAACTGTTTTTT.

In this sample, this clonotype turned up a few times. An end of the junction does not agree with germline; a read error may underlie this. The V and J genes are TRBV7-2 and TRBJ2-5, with D perhaps TRBD2 (6 bases). The CDR3 loop spans 13 amino acids. The germline V gene encodes CDR1 SGHTA and CDR2 FQGNSA. CDR3 DNA: TGTGCCAGCAGTAGGGACCTGCGGGGAGAGCGGGACTTC. This codes for CASSRDLRGERDF.

In its sample, this clonotype was seen many times. The rearrangement links TRBV5-1 to TRBJ2-7; 7 bases map to TRBD1. The CDR3 is 15 residues long. CDR1 SGHRS and CDR2 YFSETQ come from the germline V gene. Unmatched junction bases numbered 9, after V lost 2 bases and J lost 4 bases. The CDR3 DNA reads TGCGCCAGCAGCTTTCTCCGGGACAGTATGTACGAGCAGTACTTC. It encodes CASSFLRDSMYEQYF.

The chain couples TRBV15 to TRBJ2-1; 10 bases map to TRBD2. V gave up 1 base and J gave up 7 bases; unmatched junction bases: 10. There are 17 residues in the CDR3. Germline values: CDR1 LNHNV, CDR2 YYDKDF (reference sequence). CDR3 bases: TGTGCCACCAGCAGAGCTCTAGCTAGCGGGAGAGAGAATGAGCAGTTCTTC. It is translated as CATSRALASGRENEQFF.

V usage is TRBV10-3 and J usage is TRBJ1-5, with unresolved D. CDR3 length: 14 residues. Trimming pared 0 bases from V and 5 bases from J, leaving 8 bases between. Germline V gene data show CDR1 as ENHRY and CDR2 as SYGVKD. The CDR3 nucleotides read TGTGCCATCAGTGAGTCAGCAGCAGATCAGCCCCAGCATTTT. Its translation: CAISESAADQPQHF.

This chain connects TRBV5-1 to TRBJ2-7; possibly TRBD2 for D (5 bases). The V gene's germline CDR1 is SGHRS and CDR2 YFSETQ. Trimming shortened V by 3 bases and J by 2 bases, and 12 bases separated the two germline ends. The CDR3 contains 14 residues. As DNA, the CDR3 is TGCGCCAGCAGCTCCGACAAGGGAGCCTACGAGCAGTACTTC. Translating gives CASSSDKGAYEQYF.

This clonotype came up many times. The chain carries TRBV2 and TRBJ2-2; 10 bases map to TRBD1. With 7 bases clipped from V and 3 bases from J, the junction kept 14 bases outside the gene matches. The CDR3 contains 18 residues. Germline CDR1 and CDR2: SNHLY and FYNNEI. In nucleotides, the CDR3 is TGTGCCAGCACTAGCGGACTATGGGACAGGGGATACACCGGGGAGCTGTTTTTT. Protein sequence: CASTSGLWDRGYTGELFF. Full variable domain (rest looked up from reference TRBV2 and TRBJ2-2): EPEVTQTPSHQVTQMGQEVILRCVPISNHLYFYWYRQILGQKVEFLVSFYNNEISEKSEIFDDQFSVERPDGSNFTLKIRSTKLEDSAMYFCASTSGLWDRGYTGELFFGEGSRLTVL.

The V call is TRBV5-1, the J call TRBJ2-7; the match to TRBD2 covers 14 bases. Germline V lookup: CDR1 SGHRS, CDR2 YFSETQ. This CDR3 has 16 amino acids. J was trimmed by 5 bases and V by 0 bases; bases with no gene match: 4. CDR3 loop: CASSLAGLAGVNEQYF. The CDR3 nucleotides read TGCGCCAGCAGCTTGGCGGGACTAGCGGGAGTTAACGAGCAGTACTTC.

The chain is built from TRBV7-3 and TRBJ1-1, with D perhaps TRBD1 (5 bases). Trimming removed 2 bases at V and 4 bases at J, with 14 bases between. There are 15 residues in the CDR3. Looked up from germline, CDR1 is SGHTA and CDR2 is FQGTGA. CDR3 DNA: TGTGCCAGCAGCTTAGGGACGGGCGGGGGCACTGAAGCTTTCTTT. Translated: CASSLGTGGGTEAFF.

In this sample, this clonotype turned up many times. The rearrangement joins TRBV11-2 to TRBJ1-3; D remains ambiguous. V lost 5 bases and J 4 bases, leaving 30 bases between the germline ends. This CDR3 spans 20 amino acids. Germline values: CDR1 SGHAT, CDR2 FQNNGV. The CDR3 region is CASSPSSLASLGRRGNTIYF. The CDR3 coding sequence is TGTGCCAGCAGCCCTTCGTCCCTCGCATCACTCGGACGGCGAGGAAACACCATATATTTT.

This clonotype was seen at least ten times. The chain carries TRBV18 and TRBJ1-2; D possibly corresponds to TRBD1 (6 bases). The germline gives CDR1 KGHSH, CDR2 LQKENI. V was trimmed by 2 bases and J by 8 bases, leaving 12 bases between them. CDR3 size: 13 residues. The CDR3: CASSPTNTGGYTF. CDR3 DNA: TGTGCCAGCTCACCAACGAATACAGGGGGCTACACCTTC.

Ten or more counts support this clonotype. The J gene is TRBJ2-3, the V gene TRBV12-3 or TRBV12-4; 8 bases are shared with TRBD2. Trimming removed 2 bases from V and 7 bases from J; junction bases left unmatched: 8. This CDR3 is 15 amino acids long. The CDR3 DNA reads as TGTGCCAGCAGTTTATCCAGCGGGAGTTTAAATACGCAGTATTTT. Translated, it gives CASSLSSGSLNTQYF.

This chain uses TRBV27 with TRBJ2-3; 8 bases match TRBD1. V trimming: 5 bases; J trimming: 1 base; junction bases outside the gene matches: 5. CDR3 size: 15 residues. Germline CDR1 is MNHEY and CDR2 is SMNVEV (reference sequence). The chain's CDR3 is CASSLTGQGTDTQYF. In DNA form, the CDR3 reads TGTGCCAGCAGTCTTACGGGACAGGGCACAGATACGCAGTATTTT.

The sample holds many counts of this clonotype. The chain uses TRBV28 and TRBJ2-3, with a weak D call TRBD1 (5 bases). The CDR3 contains 19 residues. The V gene's germline CDR1 is MDHEN and CDR2 SYDVKM. The ends were cut back, 3 bases at V and 0 bases at J, with 22 bases in the middle. CDR3 amino acids: CASSFPRKAGKGSTDTQYF. Here the CDR3 DNA reads TGTGCCAGCAGTTTCCCCCGGAAGGCTGGGAAGGGGAGCACAGATACGCAGTATTTT.